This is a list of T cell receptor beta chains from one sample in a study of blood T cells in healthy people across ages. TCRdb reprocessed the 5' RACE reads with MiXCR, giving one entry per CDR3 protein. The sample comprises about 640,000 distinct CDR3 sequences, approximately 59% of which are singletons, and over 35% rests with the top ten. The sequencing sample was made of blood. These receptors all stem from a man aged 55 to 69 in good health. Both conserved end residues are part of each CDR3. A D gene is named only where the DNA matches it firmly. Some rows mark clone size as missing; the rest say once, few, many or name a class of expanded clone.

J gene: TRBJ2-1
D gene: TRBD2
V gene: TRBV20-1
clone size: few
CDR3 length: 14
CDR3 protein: CSASGGDVYNEQFF
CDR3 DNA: TGCAGTGCTAGTGGGGGGGATGTCTACAATGAGCAGTTCTTC

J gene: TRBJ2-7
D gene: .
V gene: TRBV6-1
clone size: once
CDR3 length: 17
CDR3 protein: CASSEWVGSLSSYEQYF
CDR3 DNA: TGTGCCAGCAGTGAATGGGTAGGCAGTTTAAGCTCCTACGAGCAGTACTTC

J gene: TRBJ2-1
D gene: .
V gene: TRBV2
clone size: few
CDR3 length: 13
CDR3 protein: CASQGGTYNEQFF
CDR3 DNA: TGTGCCAGCCAGGGTGGGACGTACAATGAGCAGTTCTTC

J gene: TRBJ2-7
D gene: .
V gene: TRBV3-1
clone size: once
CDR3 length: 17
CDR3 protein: CASSQEGYYGIYNEQYF
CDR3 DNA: TGTGCCAGCAGCCAAGAAGGATACTACGGCATCTACAATGAGCAGTACTTC

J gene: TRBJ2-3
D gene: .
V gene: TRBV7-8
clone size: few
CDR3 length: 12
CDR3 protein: CASSLRSDTQYF
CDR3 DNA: TGTGCCAGCAGCTTAAGGTCAGATACGCAGTATTTT

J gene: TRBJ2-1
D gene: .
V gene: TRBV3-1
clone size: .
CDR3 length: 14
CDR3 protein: CASSHSSVRNEQFF
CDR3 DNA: TGTGCCAGCAGCCACTCTAGCGTCCGAAATGAGCAGTTCTTC

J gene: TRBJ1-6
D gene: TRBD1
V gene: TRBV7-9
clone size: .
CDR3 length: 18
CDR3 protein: CASSKEGQPSSYNSPLHF
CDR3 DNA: TGTGCCAGCAGCAAAGAGGGACAGCCCAGCTCCTATAATTCACCCCTCCACTTT

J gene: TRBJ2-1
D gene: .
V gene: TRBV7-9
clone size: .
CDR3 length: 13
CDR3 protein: CASSPPGVDEQFF
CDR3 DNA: TGTGCCAGCAGCCCGCCGGGGGTTGATGAGCAGTTCTTC

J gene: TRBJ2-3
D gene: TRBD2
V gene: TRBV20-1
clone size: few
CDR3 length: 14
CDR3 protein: CSARLAGITDTQYF
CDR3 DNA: TGCAGTGCCAGACTAGCGGGGATCACAGATACGCAGTATTTT

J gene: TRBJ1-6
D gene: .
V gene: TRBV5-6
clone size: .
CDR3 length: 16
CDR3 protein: CASSGGGTKRNSPLHF
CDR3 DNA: TGTGCCAGCAGCGGAGGAGGGACAAAGAGAAATTCACCCCTCCACTTT

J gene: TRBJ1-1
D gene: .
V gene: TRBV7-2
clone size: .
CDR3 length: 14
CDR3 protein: CASSASGRRTEAFF
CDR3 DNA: TGTGCCAGCAGCGCATCCGGCCGCCGAACTGAAGCTTTCTTT

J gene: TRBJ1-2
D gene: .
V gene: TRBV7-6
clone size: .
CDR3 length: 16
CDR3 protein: CASSLGGGKDSSGYTF
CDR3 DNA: TGTGCCAGCAGCTTAGGAGGTGGGAAAGACTCTTCTGGCTACACCTTC

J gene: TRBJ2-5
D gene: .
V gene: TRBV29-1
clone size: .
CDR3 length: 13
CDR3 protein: CSVDGRAQETQYF
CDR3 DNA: TGCAGCGTTGATGGCAGGGCCCAAGAGACCCAGTACTTC

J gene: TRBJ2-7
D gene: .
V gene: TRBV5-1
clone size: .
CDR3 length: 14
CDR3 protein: CASSLFPLQGEQYF
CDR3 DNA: TGCGCCAGCAGCTTGTTTCCGCTACAGGGCGAGCAGTACTTC

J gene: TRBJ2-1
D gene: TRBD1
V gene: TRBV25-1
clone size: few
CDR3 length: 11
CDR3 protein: CASRTGNEQFF
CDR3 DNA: TGTGCCAGCAGGACAGGGAATGAGCAGTTCTTC

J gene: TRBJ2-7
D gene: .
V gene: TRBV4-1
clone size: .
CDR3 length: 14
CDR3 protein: CASSRRTEFYEQYF
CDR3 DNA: TGCGCCAGCAGCCGTAGGACAGAGTTCTACGAGCAGTACTTC

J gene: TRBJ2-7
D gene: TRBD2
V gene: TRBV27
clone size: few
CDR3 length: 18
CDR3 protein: CASSSSRPGQGTTYEQYF
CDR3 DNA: TGTGCCAGCAGTTCCTCCCGCCCCGGACAAGGGACTACCTACGAGCAGTACTTC

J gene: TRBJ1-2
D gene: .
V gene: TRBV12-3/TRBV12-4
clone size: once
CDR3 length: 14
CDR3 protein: CASAKARPIGGYTF
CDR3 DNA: TGTGCCAGCGCGAAGGCCCGGCCAATAGGTGGCTACACCTTC

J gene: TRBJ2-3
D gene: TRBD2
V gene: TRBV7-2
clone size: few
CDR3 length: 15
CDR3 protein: CASSWTSGGSDTQYF
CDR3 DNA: TGTGCCAGCAGTTGGACTAGCGGGGGGTCAGATACGCAGTATTTT

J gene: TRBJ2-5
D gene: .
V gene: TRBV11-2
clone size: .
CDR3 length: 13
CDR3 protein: CASSLGGIETQYF
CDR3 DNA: TGTGCCAGCAGCTTAGGAGGTATTGAGACCCAGTACTTC

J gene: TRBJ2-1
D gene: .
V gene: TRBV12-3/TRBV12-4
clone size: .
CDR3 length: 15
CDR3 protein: CASRMDLRGYNEQFF
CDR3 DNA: TGTGCCAGCAGGATGGACCTGCGTGGGTACAATGAGCAGTTCTTC

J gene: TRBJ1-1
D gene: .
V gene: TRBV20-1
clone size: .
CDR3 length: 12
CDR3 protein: CSASPLGSEAFF
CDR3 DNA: TGCAGTGCTAGCCCCTTGGGGTCTGAAGCTTTCTTT

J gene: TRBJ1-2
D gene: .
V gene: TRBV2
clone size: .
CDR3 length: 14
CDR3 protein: CASSDQTGRRGYTF
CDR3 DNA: TGTGCCAGCAGCGACCAAACAGGGAGACGTGGCTACACCTTC

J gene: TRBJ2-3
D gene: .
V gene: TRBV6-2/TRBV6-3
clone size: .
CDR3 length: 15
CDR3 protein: CASSYGAFSTDTQYF
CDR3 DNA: TGTGCCAGCAGTTACGGGGCCTTTAGCACAGATACGCAGTATTTT

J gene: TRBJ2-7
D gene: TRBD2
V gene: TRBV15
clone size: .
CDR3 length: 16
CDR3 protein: CATSGTGTSGGAEQYF
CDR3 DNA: TGTGCCACCAGCGGAACCGGGACTAGCGGGGGGGCCGAGCAGTACTTC

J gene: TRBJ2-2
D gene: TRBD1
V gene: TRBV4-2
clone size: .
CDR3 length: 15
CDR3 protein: CASTSRGLDTGELFF
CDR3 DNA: TGTGCCAGCACTTCAAGGGGGCTCGACACCGGGGAGCTGTTTTTT

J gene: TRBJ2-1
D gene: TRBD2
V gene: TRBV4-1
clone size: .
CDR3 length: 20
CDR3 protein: CASSQGGSSGGPQPYNEQFF
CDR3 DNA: TGCGCCAGCAGCCAAGGGGGGTCTAGCGGGGGGCCACAACCCTACAATGAGCAGTTCTTC

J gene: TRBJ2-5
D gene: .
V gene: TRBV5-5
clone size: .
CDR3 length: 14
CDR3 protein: CAGSLNPLAETQYF
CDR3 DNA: TGTGCCGGCAGCTTGAATCCCTTGGCCGAGACCCAGTACTTC

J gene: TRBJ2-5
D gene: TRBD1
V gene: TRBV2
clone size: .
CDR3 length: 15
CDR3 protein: CASGRDRGLEETQYF
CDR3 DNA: TGTGCCAGCGGCAGGGACAGGGGGCTTGAAGAGACCCAGTACTTC

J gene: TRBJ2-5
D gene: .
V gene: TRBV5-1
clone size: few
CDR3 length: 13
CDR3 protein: CASSLRGPGAQYF
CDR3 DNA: TGCGCCAGCAGCTTGCGGGGGCCAGGGGCCCAGTACTTC

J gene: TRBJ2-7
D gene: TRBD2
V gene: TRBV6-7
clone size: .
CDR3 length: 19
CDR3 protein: CASSYSDPKLAGDSYEQYF
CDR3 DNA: TGTGCCAGCAGTTACTCAGACCCAAAACTAGCGGGGGACTCCTACGAGCAGTACTTC

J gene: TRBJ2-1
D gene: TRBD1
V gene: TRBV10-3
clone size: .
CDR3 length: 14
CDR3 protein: CAISLGQGGNEQFF
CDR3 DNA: TGTGCCATCAGCCTCGGACAGGGTGGGAATGAGCAGTTCTTC

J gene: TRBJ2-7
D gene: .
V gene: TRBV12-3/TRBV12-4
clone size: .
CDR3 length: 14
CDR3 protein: CASRPQGNSYEQYF
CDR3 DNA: TGTGCCAGCAGACCACAGGGCAATTCCTACGAGCAGTACTTC

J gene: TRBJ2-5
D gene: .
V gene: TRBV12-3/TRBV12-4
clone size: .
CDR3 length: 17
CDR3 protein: CASSLIPRGRGQETQYF
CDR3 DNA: TGTGCCAGCAGTTTAATTCCCAGGGGACGGGGCCAAGAGACCCAGTACTTC

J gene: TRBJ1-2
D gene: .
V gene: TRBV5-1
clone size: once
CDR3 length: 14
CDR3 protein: CASSLGGRMFGYTF
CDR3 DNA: TGCGCCAGCAGCCTCGGGGGGCGCATGTTTGGCTACACCTTC

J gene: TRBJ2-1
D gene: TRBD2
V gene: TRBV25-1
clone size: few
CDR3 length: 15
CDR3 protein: CASRDSGGTYNEQFF
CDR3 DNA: TGTGCCAGCAGGGATAGCGGGGGGACATACAATGAGCAGTTCTTC

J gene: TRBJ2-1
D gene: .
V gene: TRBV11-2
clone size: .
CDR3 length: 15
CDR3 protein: CASSFRGQPYNEQFF
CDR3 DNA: TGTGCCAGCAGCTTCCGGGGGCAACCCTACAATGAGCAGTTCTTC

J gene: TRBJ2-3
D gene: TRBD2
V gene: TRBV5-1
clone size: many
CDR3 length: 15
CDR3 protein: CASSLSGGEADTQYF
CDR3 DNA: TGCGCCAGCAGCTTGAGCGGGGGGGAAGCAGATACGCAGTATTTT

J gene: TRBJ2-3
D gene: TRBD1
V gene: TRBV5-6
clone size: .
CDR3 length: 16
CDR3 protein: CASRESPGQGTYTQYF
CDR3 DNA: TGTGCCAGCAGGGAATCCCCGGGACAGGGTACCTATACGCAGTATTTT

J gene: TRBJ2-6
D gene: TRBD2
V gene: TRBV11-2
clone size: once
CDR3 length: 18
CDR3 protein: CASSSLAGAISGANVLTF
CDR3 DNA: TGTGCCAGCAGCTCACTAGCGGGGGCAATCTCTGGGGCCAACGTCCTGACTTTC

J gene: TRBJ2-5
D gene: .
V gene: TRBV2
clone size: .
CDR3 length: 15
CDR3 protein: CASSEVRQTQETQYF
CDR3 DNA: TGTGCCAGCAGTGAAGTAAGACAGACCCAAGAGACCCAGTACTTC

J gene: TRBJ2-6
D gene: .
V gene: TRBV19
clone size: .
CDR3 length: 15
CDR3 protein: CASSIGVSGANVLTF
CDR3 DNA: TGTGCCAGTAGTATAGGGGTCTCTGGGGCCAACGTCCTGACTTTC

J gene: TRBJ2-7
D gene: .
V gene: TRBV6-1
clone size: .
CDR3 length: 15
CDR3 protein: CASSDDREDIGEQYF
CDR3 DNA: TGTGCCAGCAGTGACGACAGGGAGGATATTGGCGAGCAGTACTTC

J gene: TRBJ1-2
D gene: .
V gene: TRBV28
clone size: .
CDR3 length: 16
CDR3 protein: CASSFPASGQNYGYTF
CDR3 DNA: TGTGCCAGCAGTTTCCCAGCTTCCGGACAAAACTATGGCTACACCTTC

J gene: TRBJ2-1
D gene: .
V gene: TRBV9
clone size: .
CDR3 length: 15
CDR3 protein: CASSVAPVAVNEQFF
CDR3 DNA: TGTGCCAGCAGCGTAGCGCCGGTAGCCGTGAATGAGCAGTTCTTC

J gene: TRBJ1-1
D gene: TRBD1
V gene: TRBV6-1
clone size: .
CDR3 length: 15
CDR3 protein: CASSEVTGGLTEAFF
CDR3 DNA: TGTGCCAGCAGTGAAGTAACAGGGGGGCTCACTGAAGCTTTCTTT

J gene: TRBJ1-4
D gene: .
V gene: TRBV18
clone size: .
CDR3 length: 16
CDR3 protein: CASSPTVQVPNEKLFF
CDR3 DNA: TGTGCCAGCTCACCAACTGTGCAAGTACCAAATGAAAAACTGTTTTTT

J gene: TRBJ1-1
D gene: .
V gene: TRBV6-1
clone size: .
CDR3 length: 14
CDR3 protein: CASATAGRRPEAFF
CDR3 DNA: TGTGCCAGCGCGACCGCCGGACGTCGCCCTGAAGCTTTCTTT

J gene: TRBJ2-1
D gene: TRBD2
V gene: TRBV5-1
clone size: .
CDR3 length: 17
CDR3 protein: CASSLAPSGGALNEQFF
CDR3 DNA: TGCGCCAGCAGCTTGGCCCCTAGCGGGGGGGCCTTAAATGAGCAGTTCTTC

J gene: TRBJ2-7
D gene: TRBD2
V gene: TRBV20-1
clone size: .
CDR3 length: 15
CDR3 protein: CSASPGTSGRYEQYF
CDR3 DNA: TGCAGTGCTTCTCCCGGGACTAGCGGTCGCTACGAGCAGTACTTC